These 5 T cell receptor beta chains originate from one sample sequenced in a study of T cells after yellow fever vaccination. TCRdb reanalysed the 5' RACE reads using MiXCR and keeps one entry per CDR3 protein. The data hold 300,000 to 400,000 distinct CDR3 sequences, with 8.7% observed a single time. Specimen: PBMCs, collected on the day of the first yellow fever vaccination. The source of these receptors is a man aged 18 to 29 who received the YFV17D yellow fever vaccine.

This clonotype has a handful of counts. The gene calls are TRBV5-1 and TRBJ2-3; D unresolved. The germline CDR1 and CDR2 sequences are SGHRS and YFSETQ. The CDR3 has 13 residues. Trimming left V 2 bases short and J 4 bases short, with 8 bases between. The CDR3 DNA sequence: TGCGCCAGCAGCTTTGGGGTTGCAGATACGCAGTATTTT. This codes for CASSFGVADTQYF.

This clonotype appeared a few times. The chain has TRBV5-8 and TRBJ2-4; TRBD1 agrees at 8 bases. Losses at the gene ends were 3 bases for V and 11 bases for J; bases not matched to a gene: 10. Looked up from germline, CDR1 is SGHTS and CDR2 is YDEGEE. This CDR3 has 14 amino acids. The CDR3 DNA reads as TGTGCCAGCAGCTATCTAATACGGGACAGGTTTCAGTACTTC. Its translation is CASSYLIRDRFQYF.

This clonotype was detected only a few times. The V gene is TRBV5-1, the J gene TRBJ1-2, with 7 nucleotides matching TRBD1. Per the germline V gene, CDR1 is SGHRS and CDR2 is YFSETQ. The CDR3 length is 15 residues. With 2 bases clipped from V and 9 bases from J, the junction kept 13 bases outside the gene matches. CDR3 sequence: CASSLIPGQSFSYTF. The CDR3 nucleotides read TGCGCCAGCAGCTTAATTCCGGGACAGAGTTTCAGCTACACCTTC. The complete variable domain, with remaining parts taken from reference TRBV5-1 and TRBJ1-2, reads KAGVTQTPRYLIKTRGQQVTLSCSPISGHRSVSWYQQTPGQGLQFLFEYFSETQRNKGNFPGRFSGRQFSNSRSEMNVSTLELGDSALYLCASSLIPGQSFSYTFGSGTRLTVV.

The rearrangement links TRBV15 to TRBJ2-7, with no clear D. Trimming removed 5 bases at V and 5 bases at J, with 13 bases between. The CDR3 consists of 13 residues. Germline values: CDR1 LNHNV, CDR2 YYDKDF (reference sequence). CDR3: CATSERVAHEQYV. CDR3 DNA sequence: TGTGCCACCAGCGAACGGGTCGCGCACGAGCAGTACGTC.

V usage is TRBV14 and J usage is TRBJ2-1; 9 bases line up with TRBD2. Germline V lookup: CDR1 SGHDN, CDR2 FVKESK. V dropped 4 bases and J dropped 4; count of bases not matched to a gene: 2. This CDR3 is built from 14 residues. CDR3 sequence reads: CASSPGLAYNEQFF. The CDR3 nucleotides read TGTGCCAGCAGCCCCGGACTAGCGTACAATGAGCAGTTCTTC.